This T cell receptor (beta chain) was sequenced during a study of T-cell reconstitution after alpha-beta-depleted transplantation in children. Findings and caveats of the study: At around two months after transplant, the alpha-beta T cells were reportedly derived from several hundred expanded clones that came from non-depleted graft cells. At one year after transplant, newly produced T cells mostly accounted for T-cell counts and diversity.

CDR3 length equals 16 residues. The junction had 3 bases not matched to a gene; V was cut back by 6 bases and J by 4 bases. The TCRbeta library was prepared with unique molecular identifiers. TCRdb itself ran the PCR reads through MiXCR, one entry per CDR3 protein. This table holds around 180,000 distinct CDR3 sequences, over 8.5% found once. This clonotype came up many times. Its antigen is undetermined. Sequencing was performed on PBMCs, taken before TCRalphabeta/CD19-depleted stem cell transplant. This rearrangement joins TRBV12-3 or TRBV12-4 to TRBJ2-1; 16 bases are shared with TRBD2. The sequence was obtained from a boy aged 2 to 10 with acute myeloid leukemia, due to receive a stem cell transplant. The DNA for the CDR3 is TGTGCCAGCAGACCGGGACTAGCGGGGGGGTACAATGAGCAGTTCTTC. The encoded protein is CASRPGLAGGYNEQFF.